What follows describes a single T cell receptor beta chain. Its matching antigen is unknown. The data were obtained in a study of blood T cells in healthy people across ages. Turning to the study itself: About one barcoded beta molecule was captured per two T cells (by template switching).

Study-level points and caveats: Relative to aged donors, long-lived donors carried more naive CD4+ cells and displayed higher diversity.

A second PCR of roughly 7 to 11 cycles used a sample-barcoded 5' primer and a J-beta primer mix. A 12-random-nucleotide template-switch adaptor tagged each cDNA molecule. TCRdb re-derived calls from the 5' RACE reads in MiXCR, one entry per CDR3 protein. This table has about 730,000 distinct CDR3 sequences, 40% to 45% appearing once. Specimen: blood. This clonotype was obtained from a woman between 55 and 75 years old in good health.

The CDR3 sequence is CASSLAGPGSVQETQYF. The DNA of the CDR3 is TGTGCCAGCAGCTTAGCAGGGCCGGGAAGCGTCCAAGAGACCCAGTACTTC. The rearrangement joins TRBV7-2 to TRBJ2-5; a possible D gene is TRBD2 (5 bases). Trimming stripped 0 bases from V and 1 base from J, with 15 bases between. CDR1 and CDR2 (germline): SGHTA, FQGNSA. The CDR3 is made up of 17 amino acids.